Listed below are T cell receptor beta chains from one sample, sequenced in a study of blood T cells in healthy people across ages. TCRdb re-called the 5' RACE reads with MiXCR, one entry per CDR3 protein. The sample yields about 1.8 million distinct CDR3 sequences, less than 50% seen once. Material: blood. Source of these receptors: a woman in her 40s in good health. CDR3s include the opening cysteine and the closing phenylalanine or tryptophan. The order of the fields is CDR3 length, V gene, J gene, D gene, clone size, CDR3 DNA, CDR3 protein. D genes are given only for firm matches. Expanded clones are given a class, and other clones once, few, many or no size at all.

>15|TRBV7-9|TRBJ1-4|TRBD1|.
TGTGCCAGCAGCTCCGGACAGGCTGAGGGTGAAAAACTGTTTTTT
CASSSGQAEGEKLFF
>15|TRBV6-5|TRBJ2-3|TRBD2|.
TGTGCCAGCAGTTCCGTTAGCGGGGTCACAGATACGCAGTATTTT
CASSSVSGVTDTQYF
>18|TRBV24-1|TRBJ2-1|TRBD2|few
TGTGCCACCAGTGGACCCACTCTAGCGGCTACATCCTACAATGAGCAGTTCTTC
CATSGPTLAATSYNEQFF
>14|TRBV4-1|TRBJ1-1|.|.
TGCGCCAGCAGCCAAGATTCCCGGGCCACTGAAGCTTTCTTT
CASSQDSRATEAFF
>15|TRBV25-1|TRBJ1-2|TRBD1|few
TGTGCCAGCAGTCAACTGGACAGGGGTGTTGGTGGCTACACCTTC
CASSQLDRGVGGYTF
>14|TRBV24-1|TRBJ1-2|.|.
TGTGCCACCGCCCCCCGGGGGGAGTTCAATGGCTACACCTTC
CATAPRGEFNGYTF
>13|TRBV5-8|TRBJ2-7|.|once
TGTGCCAGCCGGGGGGCACACCCCTACGAGCAGTACTTC
CASRGAHPYEQYF
>13|TRBV3-1|TRBJ2-5|.|few
TGTGCCAGCAGCCAAGGCCGTTCGGAGACCCAGTACTTC
CASSQGRSETQYF
>15|TRBV20-1|TRBJ1-2|.|.
TGCAGTGCTAGAGGTCCGACAGAATCCAACTATGGCTACACCTTC
CSARGPTESNYGYTF
>12|TRBV2|TRBJ2-7|.|few
TGTGCCAGCAGGGAGGCAGACTACGAGCAGTACTTC
CASREADYEQYF
>15|TRBV3-1|TRBJ2-5|TRBD1|.
TGCGCCAGCAGCCACCCGGGACAGGAAAATGAGACCCAGTACTTC
CASSHPGQENETQYF
>14|TRBV7-8|TRBJ2-7|.|many
TGTGCCAGCAGCCAAACCGGGAACTCCTACGAGCAGTACTTC
CASSQTGNSYEQYF
>14|TRBV10-3|TRBJ2-5|.|.
TGTGCCATCAGTGTCGGGGGAGCCAAAGAGACCCAGTACTTC
CAISVGGAKETQYF
>14|TRBV29-1|TRBJ2-7|TRBD1|.
TGCAGCGTTCAGAAGGTGGGACAGGGGTTCGAGCAGTACTTC
CSVQKVGQGFEQYF
>15|TRBV28|TRBJ1-2|TRBD1|once
TGTCCCAGCAGCTCGACAGGGGGCGGGGTAGATGGCTACACCTTC
CPSSSTGGGVDGYTF
>17|TRBV7-2|TRBJ2-5|.|.
TGTGCCAGCAGCTTAGCTGGCACAGGGCCCTCACAAGAGACCCAGTACTTC
CASSLAGTGPSQETQYF
>13|TRBV7-9|TRBJ2-1|.|.
TGTGCCAGCACCCAGCGCGGGAAAAATGAGCAGTTCTTC
CASTQRGKNEQFF
>18|TRBV7-2|TRBJ2-6|.|.
TGTGCCGGCAGCTTAGTTGGGGCGGTAAGCTCTGGGGCCAACGTCCTGACTTTC
CAGSLVGAVSSGANVLTF
>12|TRBV20-1|TRBJ1-2|TRBD1|once
TGCAGGGCTAGACGCGACAGGGCGATCTACACCTTC
CRARRDRAIYTF
>13|TRBV27|TRBJ2-7|.|.
TGTGCCAGCAGTTTCACAGGGACCAATGAGCAGTACTTC
CASSFTGTNEQYF
>15|TRBV7-9|TRBJ1-4|.|few
TGTGCCAGCAGCTTAACCCCCGTAACTAATGAAAAACTGTTTTTT
CASSLTPVTNEKLFF
>17|TRBV7-2|TRBJ2-3|TRBD2|few
TGTGCCAGCAGCCCTATAACACTAGCGGGGACCCCGGAAACGCAGTATTTT
CASSPITLAGTPETQYF
>14|TRBV7-2|TRBJ1-2|TRBD1|once
TGTGCCAGCGGCAGAGGACAGGGGGCGAGAGGCTACACCTTC
CASGRGQGARGYTF
>15|TRBV28|TRBJ2-3|TRBD2|.
TGTGCCAGCAGTAATCTTGGGGGGGGCACAGATACGCAGTATTTT
CASSNLGGGTDTQYF
>14|TRBV7-2|TRBJ2-5|TRBD1|many
TGTGCCAGCAGTCCGGACAGGGCCGGCGAGACCCAGTACTTC
CASSPDRAGETQYF
>12|TRBV28|TRBJ1-4|TRBD1|.
TGTGCCAGCAAAAATCCGGGACAGAAACTGTTTTTT
CASKNPGQKLFF
>12|TRBV14|TRBJ2-3|.|.
TGTGCCAGCAGCGAGAATAGACAACGGTGGTATTTT
CASSENRQRWYF
>14|TRBV29-1|TRBJ1-4|.|.
TGCAGCGTGGCGGTGGGCTCCACTAATGAAAAACTGTTTTTT
CSVAVGSTNEKLFF
>19|TRBV4-3|TRBJ2-6|TRBD2|.
TGCGCCAGCAGCCCAGGACTAGCGGGGGGGCCGTCTGGGGCCAACGTCCTGACTTTC
CASSPGLAGGPSGANVLTF
>15|TRBV9|TRBJ1-2|.|.
TGTGCCAGCAGCGTACTCTCCGGAGGGCAGTATGGCTACACCTTC
CASSVLSGGQYGYTF
>19|TRBV5-1|TRBJ2-6|TRBD1|.
TGCGCCAGCAGCTCGGGCGGACAGGGGGTATACTCTGGGGCCAACGTCCTGACTTTC
CASSSGGQGVYSGANVLTF